A single sample is the source of the 22 T cell receptor beta chains below, sequenced in a study of OX40 agonist ivuxolimab in advanced cancers. The library came from the immunoSEQ multiplex PCR assay. TCRdb took over this immuneACCESS table, retaining in-frame rearrangements with V and J assigned. Such tables are incomplete; in checked studies, under half of the missing clones stem from an unresolved V gene, and the remainder is unexplained. The sample contains 70,000 to 95,000 clones, around 88% of them found a single time. 6.9% of the sample is in the top ten clones. The sample consisted of CD4+ or CD8+ T cells sorted from blood, taken in a trial of the OX40 agonist ivuxolimab. These receptors were collected from an adult with an advanced solid tumor such as melanoma, head and neck, liver or kidney cancer.

V usage is TRBV30 and J usage is TRBJ2-7, with no clear D. Germline V gene sequence: CDR1 GTSNPN, CDR2 SVGIG (reference sequence). V dropped 3 bases and J dropped 7 bases, with 13 bases sitting between them. CDR3 length: 12 residues. Here the CDR3 DNA reads TGTGCCTGGAGACAGCAGCTTGGGGAGCAGTACTTC. It yields the protein CAWRQQLGEQYF.

V usage is TRBV27 and J usage is TRBJ2-5; a weak D match, TRBD2 (6 bases). Per the germline V gene, CDR1 is MNHEY and CDR2 is SMNVEV (reference sequence). Trimming took off 5 bases at V and 2 bases at J, with 15 bases between the two ends. This CDR3 is built from 15 residues. The CDR3 sequence is CASSLTHSGQETQYF. DNA for the CDR3: TGTGCCAGCAGTCTTACTCATAGCGGACAAGAGACCCAGTACTTC.

This clone has a handful of counts. The chain links TRBV15 to TRBJ1-4; TRBD1 might be the D (5 bases). The CDR3 totals 15 residues. Trimming shortened V by 5 bases and J by 7 bases, and 17 bases separated the two germline ends. CDR1 LNHNV and CDR2 YYDKDF come from the germline V gene (reference sequence). The CDR3 sequence is CATSDAGSDREKLFF. The CDR3 DNA is TGTGCCACCAGCGACGCAGGGTCGGATCGTGAAAAACTGTTTTTT.

The rearrangement joins TRBV5-1 to TRBJ2-6, with no clear D. Trimming removed 7 bases from V and 2 bases from J, with 7 bases in between. The CDR3 sequence is 13 residues long. Germline assignment: CDR1 SGHRS and CDR2 YFSETQ. CDR3 loop: CASSDPGANVLTF. CDR3 bases: TGCGCCAGCTCCGACCCTGGGGCCAACGTCCTGACTTTC.

This chain uses TRBV5-1 with TRBJ2-1; 10 bases agree with TRBD2. V was pared by 0 bases and J by 9 bases, with 6 bases of the junction left unmatched. The CDR3 has 15 amino acids. Germline V gene sequence: CDR1 SGHRS, CDR2 YFSETQ. The CDR3 DNA reads as TGCGCCAGCAGCTTGGGGCTAGCGGGAGTTTTTGAGCAGTTCTTC. Amino acid sequence: CASSLGLAGVFEQFF. Variable domain in full (rest from reference TRBV5-1 and TRBJ2-1): KAGVTQTPRYLIKTRGQQVTLSCSPISGHRSVSWYQQTPGQGLQFLFEYFSETQRNKGNFPGRFSGRQFSNSRSEMNVSTLELGDSALYLCASSLGLAGVFEQFFGPGTRLTVL.

Only a few counts were recorded for this clone. The chain joins TRBV7-8 to TRBJ2-4, with 9 nucleotides matching TRBD2. After removal of 5 bases from V and 2 bases from J, the junction contained 16 bases not matched to a gene. The germline V gene encodes CDR1 SGHVS and CDR2 FQNEAQ. The CDR3 has 19 residues. CDR3 nucleotide sequence: TGTGCCAGCAGCCCCCTGCGGGTAGCGGGAGCGGGAACCAAAAACATTCAGTACTTC. This codes for CASSPLRVAGAGTKNIQYF.

The rearrangement joins TRBV27 to TRBJ2-7; 10 nucleotides match TRBD2. From germline, CDR1 is MNHEY and CDR2 SMNVEV (reference sequence). This CDR3 has 17 residues. Trimming took 4 bases from V and 5 from J; bases not matched to a gene: 14. The CDR3 bases are TGTGCCAGCAGTTCCCCCCCTTCTAGCGGGAGCGTCAACGAGCAGTACTTC. Amino acid sequence: CASSSPPSSGSVNEQYF.

CDR3 nucleotides: TGTGCCAGCAGCAGGGACAAAGGCGAGCAGTACTTC. As protein: CASSRDKGEQYF. V and J are TRBV21-1 and TRBJ2-7; the D call in the table, TRBD1, was not verified against the DNA. TRBV21-1 is a recognized pseudogene. The CDR3 is 12 residues long.

The chain recombines TRBV11-1 with TRBJ2-1; D is possibly TRBD2 (5 bases). This CDR3 spans 16 amino acids. Between the trimmed V and J ends, which lost 6 bases and 9 bases, there was a span of 24 bases. Germline V gene lookup returns CDR1 SGHAT and CDR2 FQDESV (reference sequence). CDR3: CASSPDLISGWGEQFF. The CDR3 bases are TGTGCCAGCAGTCCCGACTTAATCTCGGGGTGGGGTGAGCAGTTCTTC. Filled out from reference TRBV11-1 and TRBJ2-1, the complete variable domain reads EAEVAQSPRYKITEKSQAVAFWCDPISGHATLYWYRQILGQGPELLVQFQDESVVDDSQLPKDRFSAERLKGVDSTLKIQPAELGDSAMYLCASSPDLISGWGEQFFGPGTRLTVL.

V usage is TRBV6-6 and J usage is TRBJ1-5; 7 bases are shared with TRBD1. The CDR3 consists of 15 residues. The junction had 11 bases not matched to a gene; V was cut back by 10 bases and J by 2 bases. CDR1 is MNHNY and CDR2 is SVGAGI in the germline V gene (reference sequence). The DNA of the CDR3 is TGTGCCACCTTAGACAGGGCGGTTGGCAATCAGCCCCAGCATTTT. Protein: CATLDRAVGNQPQHF.

V gene TRBV6-5 combines with J gene TRBJ1-2; D remains ambiguous. Between the trimmed V and J ends, which lost 5 bases and 0 bases, there was a span of 7 bases. Germline V lookup: CDR1 MNHEY, CDR2 SVGAGI. CDR3 length: 13 amino acids. The CDR3 DNA follows: TGTGCCAGCAGTCCAGCCTCTAACTATGGCTACACCTTC. Residues: CASSPASNYGYTF.

V is TRBV10-3 and J is TRBJ1-2; TRBD1 might be the D (6 bases). The V and J ends lost 2 bases and 2 bases respectively, with 15 bases between them. The CDR3 totals 16 residues. Per germline, CDR1 ENHRY and CDR2 SYGVKD. Here the CDR3 DNA reads TGTGCCATCAGTGAGGGCAGGGGTGAAGAAAACTATGGCTACACCTTC. Its translation: CAISEGRGEENYGYTF.

The chain couples TRBV5-6 to TRBJ2-5, with a tentative D call TRBD1 (5 bases). The CDR3 is made up of 15 amino acids. Trimming removed 0 bases at V and 2 bases at J, with 11 bases between. Germline values: CDR1 SGHDT, CDR2 YYEEEE. The CDR3 is CASSLGQGIQETQYF. The DNA for the CDR3 is TGTGCCAGCAGCTTGGGTCAGGGTATTCAAGAGACCCAGTACTTC.

The chain recombines TRBV27 with TRBJ2-1; 10 bases fit TRBD2. V was pared by 6 bases and J by 7 bases, with 9 bases of the junction left unmatched. Germline CDR1 reads MNHEY; CDR2 reads SMNVEV (reference sequence). The CDR3 runs 15 residues. CDR3 loop: CASSSLAGARNEQFF. The CDR3 nucleotides read TGTGCCAGCAGCTCTCTAGCGGGAGCTAGAAATGAGCAGTTCTTC.

This clone was counted a single time. The chain is built from TRBV6-6 and TRBJ2-1; D is perhaps TRBD1 (6 bases). Trimming took 7 bases from V and 10 from J, leaving 11 bases between them. CDR1 is MNHNY, CDR2 SVGAGI, per germline (reference sequence). CDR3 length equals 11 residues. The CDR3, as DNA: TGTGCCAGCAAGAGGGGGACCGAGCAGTTCTTC. Translation gives CASKRGTEQFF.

The chain recombines TRBV5-1 with TRBJ2-7; D is uncertain. The CDR3 consists of 13 residues. Trimming stripped 1 base from V and 3 bases from J, with 8 bases between. Germline lookup yields CDR1 SGHRS and CDR2 YFSETQ. The CDR3 region has the DNA TGCGCCAGCAGCTTGCTGAGACACTACGAGCAGTACTTC. Protein sequence: CASSLLRHYEQYF.

The V call is TRBV5-1, the J call TRBJ2-7; D may correspond to TRBD1 or TRBD2 (5 bases each). Germline loops: CDR1 SGHRS, CDR2 YFSETQ. CDR3 length: 15 residues. Trimming left V 0 bases short and J 6 bases short, with 16 bases between. This CDR3 reads CASSLGLGEFVEQYF. The CDR3 bases are TGCGCCAGCAGCTTGGGTTTGGGGGAATTTGTCGAGCAGTACTTC.

The rearrangement joins TRBV27 to TRBJ1-2, with a possible D match to TRBD1 (6 bases). Trimming shortened V by 6 bases and J by 0 bases, and 20 bases separated the two germline ends. There are 17 residues in the CDR3. Germline CDR1 MNHEY, CDR2 SMNVEV (reference sequence). The chain's CDR3 is CASRASGRGPSNYGYTF. Written as DNA, the CDR3 is TGTGCCAGCAGGGCCTCCGGCCGGGGGCCGTCTAACTATGGCTACACCTTC.

This clone is a singleton in its sample. This may arise from a read error, as a much more abundant clone is one base away. The chain carries TRBV11-2 and TRBJ2-7; no clear D gene. V gave up 3 bases and J gave up 0 bases, with 3 bases separating them. The CDR3 consists of 12 residues. From germline, CDR1 is SGHAT and CDR2 FQNNGV. The CDR3 DNA is TGTGCCAGCAGCTTCAGCTCCTACGAGCAGTACTTC. It codes for CASSFSSYEQYF.

The rearrangement uses TRBV7-2 and TRBJ1-6, with TRBD1 matching 8 bases. Germline assignment: CDR1 SGHTA and CDR2 FQGNSA. This CDR3 has 15 residues. Trimming cost V 1 base and J 9 bases; bases outside gene matches: 5. CDR3 residues: CASSLVGTGGSPLHF. In nucleotides, the CDR3 is TGTGCCAGCAGCTTAGTTGGGACAGGTGGTTCACCCCTCCACTTT.

The CDR3 DNA sequence: TGTGCCTGGAGCCCGGACATGGGCTACTACGAGCAGTACTTC. It codes for CAWSPDMGYYEQYF. The chain combines TRBV30 with TRBJ2-7; perhaps TRBD1 as D (5 bases). This CDR3 comprises 14 residues. Deletions cut 3 bases from V and 3 bases from J, with 15 bases between. The V gene's germline CDR1 is GTSNPN and CDR2 SVGIG (reference sequence).

CDR3 sequence: CASTVSGGSYNEQFF. For the CDR3, the DNA is TGTGCCAGCACGGTTAGCGGGGGCTCCTACAATGAGCAGTTCTTC. This chain links TRBV6-6 with TRBJ2-1; 9 bases are a match to TRBD2. Trimming at V came to 7 bases and at J to 0 bases, leaving 4 bases not matched to a gene. Looked up from germline, CDR1 is MNHNY and CDR2 is SVGAGI (reference sequence). The CDR3 consists of 15 residues.